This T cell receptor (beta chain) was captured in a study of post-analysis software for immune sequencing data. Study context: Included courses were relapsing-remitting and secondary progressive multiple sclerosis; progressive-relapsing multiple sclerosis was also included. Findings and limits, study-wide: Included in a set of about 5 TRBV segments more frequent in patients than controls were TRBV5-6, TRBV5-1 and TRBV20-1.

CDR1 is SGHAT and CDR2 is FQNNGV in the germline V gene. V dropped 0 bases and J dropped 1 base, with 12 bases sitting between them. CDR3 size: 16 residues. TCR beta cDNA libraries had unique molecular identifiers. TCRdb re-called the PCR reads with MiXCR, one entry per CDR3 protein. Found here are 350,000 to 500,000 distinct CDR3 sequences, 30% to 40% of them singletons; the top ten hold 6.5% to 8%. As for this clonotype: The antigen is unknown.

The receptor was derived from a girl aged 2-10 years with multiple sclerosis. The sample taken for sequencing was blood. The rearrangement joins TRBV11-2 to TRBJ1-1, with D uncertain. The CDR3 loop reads CASSLDGREWNTEAFF. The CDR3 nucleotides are TGTGCCAGCAGCTTAGATGGGAGGGAATGGAACACTGAAGCTTTCTTT.